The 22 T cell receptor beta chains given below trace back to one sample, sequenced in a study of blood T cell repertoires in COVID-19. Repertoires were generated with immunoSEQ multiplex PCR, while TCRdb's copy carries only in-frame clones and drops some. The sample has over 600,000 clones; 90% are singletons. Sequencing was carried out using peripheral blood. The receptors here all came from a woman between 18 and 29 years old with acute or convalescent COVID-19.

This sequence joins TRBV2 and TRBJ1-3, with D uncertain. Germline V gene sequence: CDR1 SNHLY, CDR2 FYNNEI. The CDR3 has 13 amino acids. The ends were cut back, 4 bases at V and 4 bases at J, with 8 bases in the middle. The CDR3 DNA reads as TGTGCCAGCAGTGTACAAGCGGGAAACACCATATATTTT. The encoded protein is CASSVQAGNTIYF.

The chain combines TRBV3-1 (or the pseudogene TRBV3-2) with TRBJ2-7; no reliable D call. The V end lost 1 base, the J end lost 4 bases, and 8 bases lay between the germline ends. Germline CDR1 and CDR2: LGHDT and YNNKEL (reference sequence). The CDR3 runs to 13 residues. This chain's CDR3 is CASSQVGRYEQYF. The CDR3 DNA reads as TGTGCCAGCAGCCAAGTTGGGCGTTACGAGCAGTACTTC.

This CDR3 reads CASSSTPGGRYGYTF. The CDR3 DNA follows: TGTGCCAGCAGTAGTACTCCAGGGGGTCGGTATGGCTACACCTTC. This chain joins TRBV6-5 and TRBJ1-2; 7 nucleotides line up with TRBD1. Germline CDR1 is MNHEY and CDR2 is SVGAGI. The CDR3 has 15 amino acids. V gave up 5 bases and J gave up 5 bases; unmatched junction bases: 11.

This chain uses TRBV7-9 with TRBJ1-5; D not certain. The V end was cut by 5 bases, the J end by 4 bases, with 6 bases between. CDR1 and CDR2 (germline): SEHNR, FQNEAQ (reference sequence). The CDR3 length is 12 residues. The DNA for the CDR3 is TGTGCCAGCAGCACAGAGAATCAGCCCCAGCATTTT. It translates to CASSTENQPQHF.

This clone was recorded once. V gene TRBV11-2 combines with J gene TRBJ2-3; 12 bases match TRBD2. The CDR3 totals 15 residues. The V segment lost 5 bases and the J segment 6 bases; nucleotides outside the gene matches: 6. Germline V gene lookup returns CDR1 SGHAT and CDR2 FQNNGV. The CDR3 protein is CASSLLAGGPDTQYF. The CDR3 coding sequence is TGTGCCAGCAGCCTGCTAGCGGGGGGGCCCGATACGCAGTATTTT.

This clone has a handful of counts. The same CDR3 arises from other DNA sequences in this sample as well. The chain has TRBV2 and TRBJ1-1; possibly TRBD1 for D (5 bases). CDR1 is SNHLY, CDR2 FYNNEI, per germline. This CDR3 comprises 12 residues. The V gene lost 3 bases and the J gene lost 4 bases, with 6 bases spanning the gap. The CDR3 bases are TGTGCCAGCAGTGACAGGGTCACTGAAGCTTTCTTT. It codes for CASSDRVTEAFF.

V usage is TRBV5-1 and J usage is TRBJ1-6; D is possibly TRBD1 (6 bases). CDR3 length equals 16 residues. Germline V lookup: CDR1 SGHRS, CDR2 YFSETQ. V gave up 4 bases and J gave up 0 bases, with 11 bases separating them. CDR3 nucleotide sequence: TGCGCCAGCAGCCCTGGGGACAACTCCTATAATTCACCCCTCCACTTT. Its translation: CASSPGDNSYNSPLHF. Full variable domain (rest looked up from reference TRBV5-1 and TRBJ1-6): KAGVTQTPRYLIKTRGQQVTLSCSPISGHRSVSWYQQTPGQGLQFLFEYFSETQRNKGNFPGRFSGRQFSNSRSEMNVSTLELGDSALYLCASSPGDNSYNSPLHFGNGTRLTVT.

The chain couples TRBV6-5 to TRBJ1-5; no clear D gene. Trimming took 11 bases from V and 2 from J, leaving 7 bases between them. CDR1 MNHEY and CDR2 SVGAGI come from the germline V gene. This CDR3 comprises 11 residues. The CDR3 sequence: CAGGGNQPQHF. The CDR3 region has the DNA TGTGCCGGAGGAGGCAATCAGCCCCAGCATTTT.

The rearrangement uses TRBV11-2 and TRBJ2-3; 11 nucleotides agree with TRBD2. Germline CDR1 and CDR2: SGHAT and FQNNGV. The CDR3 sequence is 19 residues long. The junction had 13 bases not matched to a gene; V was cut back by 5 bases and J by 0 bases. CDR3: CASSPGPIRLAGSTDTQYF. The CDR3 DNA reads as TGTGCCAGCAGCCCCGGACCCATTCGACTAGCGGGGAGCACAGATACGCAGTATTTT.

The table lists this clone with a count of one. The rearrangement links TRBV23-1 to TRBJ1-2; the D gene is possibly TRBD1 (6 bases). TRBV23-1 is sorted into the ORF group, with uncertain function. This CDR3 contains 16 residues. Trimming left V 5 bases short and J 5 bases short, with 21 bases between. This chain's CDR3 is CASSKNTVDRLYGYTF. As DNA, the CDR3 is TGCGCCAGCAGTAAGAACACCGTGGACAGACTTTATGGCTACACCTTC.

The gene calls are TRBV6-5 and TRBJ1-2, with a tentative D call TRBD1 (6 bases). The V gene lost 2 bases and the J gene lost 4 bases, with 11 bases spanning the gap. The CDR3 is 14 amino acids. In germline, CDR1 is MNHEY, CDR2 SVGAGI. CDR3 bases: TGTGCCAGCAGTTACAAGGCAGGGGTCTATGGCTACACCTTC. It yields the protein CASSYKAGVYGYTF.

CDR3 protein: CASSSRVQAKISYNEQFF. For the CDR3, the DNA is TGTGCCAGTAGCAGCAGGGTTCAGGCGAAGATTTCCTACAATGAGCAGTTCTTC. The chain recombines TRBV19 with TRBJ2-1; TRBD1 is a possible D gene (5 bases). This CDR3 region has 18 residues. Germline loops: CDR1 LNHDA, CDR2 SQIVND (reference sequence). V was trimmed by 6 bases and J by 1 base, leaving 22 bases between them.

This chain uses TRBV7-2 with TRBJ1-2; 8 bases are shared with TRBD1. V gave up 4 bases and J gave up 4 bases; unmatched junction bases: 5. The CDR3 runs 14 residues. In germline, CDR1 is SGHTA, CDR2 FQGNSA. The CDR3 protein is CASSWVQGGYGYTF. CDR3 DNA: TGTGCCAGCAGCTGGGTACAGGGGGGCTATGGCTACACCTTC.

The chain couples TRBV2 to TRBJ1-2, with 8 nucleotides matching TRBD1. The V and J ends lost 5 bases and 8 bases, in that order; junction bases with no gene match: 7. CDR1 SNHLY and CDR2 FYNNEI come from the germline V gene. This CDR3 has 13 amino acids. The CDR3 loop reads CASSKDRVVGYTF. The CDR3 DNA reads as TGTGCCAGCAGTAAGGACAGGGTGGTCGGCTACACCTTC.

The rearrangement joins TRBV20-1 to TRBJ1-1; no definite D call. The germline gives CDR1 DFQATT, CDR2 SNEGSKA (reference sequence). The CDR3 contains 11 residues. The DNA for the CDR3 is TGCAGCGCCGGTGCCAACACTGAAGCTTTCTTT. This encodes CSAGANTEAFF.

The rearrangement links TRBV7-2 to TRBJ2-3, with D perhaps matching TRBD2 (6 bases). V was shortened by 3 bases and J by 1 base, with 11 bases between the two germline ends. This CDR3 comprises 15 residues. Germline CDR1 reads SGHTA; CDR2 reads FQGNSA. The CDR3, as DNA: TGTGCCAGCAGCTTCGGGGGAGGAGGCACAGATACGCAGTATTTT. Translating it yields CASSFGGGGTDTQYF.

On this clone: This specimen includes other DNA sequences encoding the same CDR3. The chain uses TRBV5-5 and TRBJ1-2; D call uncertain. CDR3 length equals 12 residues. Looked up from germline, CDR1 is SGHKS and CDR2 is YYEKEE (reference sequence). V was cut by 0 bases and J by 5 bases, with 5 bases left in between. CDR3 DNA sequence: TGTGCCAGCAGCTTGGATCGGTATGGCTACACCTTC. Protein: CASSLDRYGYTF.

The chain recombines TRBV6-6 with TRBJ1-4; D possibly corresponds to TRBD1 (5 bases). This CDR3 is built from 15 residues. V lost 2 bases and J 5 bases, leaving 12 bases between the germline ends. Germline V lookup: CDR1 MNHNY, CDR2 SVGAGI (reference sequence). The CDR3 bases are TGTGCCAGCAGTTACCTCGGGGACTTAAATGAAAAACTGTTTTTT. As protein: CASSYLGDLNEKLFF.

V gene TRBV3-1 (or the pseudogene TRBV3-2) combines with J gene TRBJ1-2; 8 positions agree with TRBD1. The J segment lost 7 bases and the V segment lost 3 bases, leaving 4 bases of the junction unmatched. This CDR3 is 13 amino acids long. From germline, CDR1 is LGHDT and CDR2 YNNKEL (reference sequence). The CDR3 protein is CASSHGQGPGYTF. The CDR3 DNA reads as TGTGCCAGCAGCCATGGACAGGGCCCTGGCTACACCTTC.

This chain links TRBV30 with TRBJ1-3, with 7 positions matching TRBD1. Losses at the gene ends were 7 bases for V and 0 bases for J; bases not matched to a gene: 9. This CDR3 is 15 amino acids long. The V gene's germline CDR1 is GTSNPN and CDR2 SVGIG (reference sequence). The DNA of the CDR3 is TGTGCCTCCAACCGGGACAGCAACTCTGGAAACACCATATATTTT. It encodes CASNRDSNSGNTIYF.

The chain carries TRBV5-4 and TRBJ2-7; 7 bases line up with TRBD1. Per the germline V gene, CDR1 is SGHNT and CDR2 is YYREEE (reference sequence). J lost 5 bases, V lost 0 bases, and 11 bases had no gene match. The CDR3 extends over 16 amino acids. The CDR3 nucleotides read TGTGCCAGCAGCTTGGATTCCGGGCAGGGGGTTAACGAGCAGTACTTC. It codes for CASSLDSGQGVNEQYF.

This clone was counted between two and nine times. CDR3 in DNA: TGTGCCAGCAGCCCAGGGGTGAGAAACTATGGCTACACCTTC. This codes for CASSPGVRNYGYTF. This sequence joins TRBV4-2 and TRBJ1-2; maybe TRBD1 (6 bases). Germline V gene lookup returns CDR1 LGHNA and CDR2 YNFKEQ. CDR3 length equals 14 residues. The ends were cut back, 4 bases at V and 2 bases at J, with 11 bases in the middle.